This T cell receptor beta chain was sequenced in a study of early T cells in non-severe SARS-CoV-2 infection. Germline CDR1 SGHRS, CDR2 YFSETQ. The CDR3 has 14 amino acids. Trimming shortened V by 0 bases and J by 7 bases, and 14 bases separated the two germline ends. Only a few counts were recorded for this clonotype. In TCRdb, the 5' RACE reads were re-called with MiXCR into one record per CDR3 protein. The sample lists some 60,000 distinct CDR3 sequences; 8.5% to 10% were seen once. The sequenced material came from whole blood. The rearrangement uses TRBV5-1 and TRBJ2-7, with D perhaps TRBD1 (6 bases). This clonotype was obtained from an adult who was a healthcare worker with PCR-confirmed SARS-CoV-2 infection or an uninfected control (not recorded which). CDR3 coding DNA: TGCGCCAGCAGCTTGGCTGGGACATTAGGAGAGCAGTACTTC. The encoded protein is CASSLAGTLGEQYF.